This T cell receptor (beta chain) stems from a study of identifying expanded T cells in peripheral blood. Overall study results and limits: Across healthy donors, higher total template counts meant significantly greater roughly 2-week count variance.

About this clone: Its matching antigen is unknown.

Germline CDR1 SGHTA, CDR2 FQGNSA. This CDR3 spans 17 amino acids. After removal of 4 bases from V and 4 bases from J, the junction contained 12 bases not matched to a gene. TCRdb's table, derived via immunoSEQ multiplex PCR, lists solely in-frame clones and lacks some. The repertoire holds about 100,000 clones, 70% to 90% seen once, with about a sixth in the top ten. No infections or other immune events were documented during collection. Sequences were obtained from blood. J is TRBJ2-7 and V is TRBV7-2; 11 bases align to TRBD2. This TCR was recovered from a person aged 18 to 75 in good health. The CDR3 reads CASSYPLGSGGAYEQYF. CDR3 DNA sequence: TGTGCCAGCAGCTACCCTTTGGGTAGCGGGGGGGCATACGAGCAGTACTTC.